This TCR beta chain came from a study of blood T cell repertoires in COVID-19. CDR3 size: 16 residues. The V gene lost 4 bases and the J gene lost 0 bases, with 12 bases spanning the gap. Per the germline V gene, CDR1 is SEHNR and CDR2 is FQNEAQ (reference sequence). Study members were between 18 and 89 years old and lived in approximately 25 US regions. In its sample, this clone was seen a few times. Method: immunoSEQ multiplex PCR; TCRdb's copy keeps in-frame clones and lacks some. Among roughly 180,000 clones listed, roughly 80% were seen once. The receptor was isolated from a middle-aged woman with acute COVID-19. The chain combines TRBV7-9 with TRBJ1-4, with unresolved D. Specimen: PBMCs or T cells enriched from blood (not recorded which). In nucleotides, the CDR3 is TGTGCCAGCAGCTCCCGGCGAGGAGCAACTAATGAAAAACTGTTTTTT. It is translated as CASSSRRGATNEKLFF.